Following are 19 T cell receptor beta chains from one sample sequenced in a study of CD8+ T cells in alopecia areata. Treatment here: oral pan-JAK inhibitor, 5-10 mg twice daily. RNA extraction and reverse transcription yielded cDNA as sequencing template. Produced via immunoSEQ multiplex PCR; TCRdb's table is partial and in-frame only. The sample records more than 110,000 clones, roughly 50% being singletons. The sequenced sample was CD8+ T cells sorted from blood, obtained at week 4, from a patient treated with tofacitinib. The receptors originated from a human donor with alopecia areata.

This clone was recorded a few times. V usage is TRBV27 and J usage is TRBJ2-3; 8 nucleotides line up with TRBD2. Germline CDR1 and CDR2: MNHEY and SMNVEV (reference sequence). The ends lost 5 bases at V and 0 bases at J; junction bases unmatched: 7. The CDR3 has 16 amino acids. The CDR3 loop reads CASSQPRTSSTDTQYF. The CDR3 nucleotides read TGTGCCAGCAGTCAACCACGGACTAGCAGCACAGATACGCAGTATTTT.

This clone has a handful of counts. The chain is built from TRBV5-1 and TRBJ2-7; D gene ambiguous. V shed 0 bases and J shed 7 bases, with 17 bases lying between them. Germline CDR1 and CDR2: SGHRS and YFSETQ. This CDR3 has 15 amino acids. CDR3 coding DNA: TGCGCCAGCAGCTTGGTGGTCGCCGGAGTGGGGGAGCAGTACTTC. The encoded protein is CASSLVVAGVGEQYF.

The J gene is TRBJ1-1, the V gene TRBV4-3; TRBD1 matches 9 bases. V lost 4 bases, J lost 1 base, and 7 bases stayed unmatched. Germline V gives CDR1 LGHNA, CDR2 YSLEER. The CDR3 extends over 16 amino acids. In DNA, the CDR3 is TGCGCCAGCAGCCGAGTCTTGGACAGGGGGAACACTGAAGCTTTCTTT. Its translation: CASSRVLDRGNTEAFF.

The genes are TRBV27 and TRBJ2-2; D may correspond to TRBD1 or TRBD2 (5 bases each). V was clipped by 9 bases and J by 4 bases, with 12 bases between them. The CDR3 runs 13 residues. Germline V lookup: CDR1 MNHEY, CDR2 SMNVEV (reference sequence). CDR3 coding DNA: TGTGCCAGTTGGGTTGGGGGCACCGGGGAGCTGTTTTTT. Its protein product is CASWVGGTGELFF.

This chain uses TRBV10-2 with TRBJ1-6; D gene uncertain. CDR3 length equals 15 residues. Between the trimmed V and J ends, which lost 0 bases and 10 bases, there was a span of 13 bases. CDR1 and CDR2 (germline): WSHSY, SAAADI. The CDR3 protein is CASSESTGVRSPLHF. Here the CDR3 DNA reads TGCGCCAGCAGTGAGTCTACGGGTGTTCGGTCACCCCTCCACTTT.

The rearrangement uses TRBV7-9 and TRBJ2-7; no definite D call. The better agreement between TRBJ2-5 and the DNA end casts doubt on the J call. This CDR3 has 13 residues. Germline CDR1 SEHNR, CDR2 FQNEAQ (reference sequence). The CDR3: CASSTDNQETQYF. CDR3 nucleotides: TGTGCCAGCAGCACCGACAACCAAGAGACCCAGTACTTC.

This chain joins TRBV29-1 and TRBJ1-1; D is uncertain. The CDR3 is made up of 12 amino acids. V lost 3 bases and J 3 bases, leaving 8 bases between the germline ends. Per germline, CDR1 SQVTM and CDR2 ANQGSEA. CDR3 sequence (DNA): TGCAGCGTTGAGACGCGGGACACTGAAGCTTTCTTT. Translated: CSVETRDTEAFF.

By sample share, this clone is medium-sized. The chain has TRBV6-4 and TRBJ2-2; maybe TRBD2 (5 bases). The CDR3 runs 13 residues. Germline V gives CDR1 MRHNA, CDR2 SNTAGT. V lost 4 bases and J 2 bases, leaving 5 bases between the germline ends. The CDR3: CASSGTNTGELFF. The CDR3 DNA reads as TGTGCCAGCAGTGGGACTAACACCGGGGAGCTGTTTTTT.

J is TRBJ2-2 and V is TRBV30; D remains unclear. This CDR3 contains 11 residues. Trimming stripped 3 bases from V and 4 bases from J, with 3 bases between. CDR1 GTSNPN and CDR2 SVGIG come from the germline V gene (reference sequence). The chain's CDR3 is CAWSTTGELFF. CDR3 in DNA: TGTGCCTGGAGCACCACCGGGGAGCTGTTTTTT.

V gene TRBV7-9 combines with J gene TRBJ2-7; TRBD1 is a possible D gene (6 bases). The length of the CDR3 is 14 residues. Germline CDR1 reads SEHNR; CDR2 reads FQNEAQ (reference sequence). V dropped 5 bases and J dropped 4 bases, with 15 bases sitting between them. The chain's CDR3 is CASSPPGAVYEQYF. The CDR3 region has the DNA TGTGCCAGCAGCCCTCCAGGGGCGGTATACGAGCAGTACTTC.

This chain uses TRBV27 with TRBJ2-5, with 16 nucleotides matching TRBD2. Germline trimming cut 4 bases from V and 5 bases from J; bases unmatched to any gene: 7. CDR3 length equals 17 residues. Per the germline V gene, CDR1 is MNHEY and CDR2 is SMNVEV (reference sequence). Here the CDR3 reads CASSSGLAGGPWETQYF. CDR3 coding DNA: TGTGCCAGCAGTTCGGGACTAGCGGGGGGGCCTTGGGAGACCCAGTACTTC.

The V call is TRBV30, the J call TRBJ2-7; 11 bases are shared with TRBD1. The CDR3 covers 15 residues. Losses at the gene ends were 2 bases for V and 5 bases for J; bases not matched to a gene: 8. Germline-derived CDR1 and CDR2 are GTSNPN and SVGIG (reference sequence). CDR3 in amino acids: CAWSSGTGGMDEQYF. The DNA of the CDR3 is TGTGCCTGGAGTAGCGGGACAGGGGGTATGGACGAGCAGTACTTC. Variable domain in full (rest from reference TRBV30 and TRBJ2-7): SQTIHQWPATLVQPVGSPLSLECTVEGTSNPNLYWYRQAAGRGLQLLFYSVGIGQISSEVPQNLSASRPQDRQFILSSKKLLLSDSGFYLCAWSSGTGGMDEQYFGPGTRLTVT.

The chain carries TRBV7-9 and TRBJ1-1, with TRBD1 matching 7 bases. The CDR3 covers 17 residues. Per germline, CDR1 SEHNR and CDR2 FQNEAQ (reference sequence). Losses at the gene ends were 5 bases for V and 4 bases for J; bases not matched to a gene: 16. CDR3 residues: CASSPGGEGAKSTEAFF. CDR3 bases: TGTGCCAGCAGCCCCGGGGGAGAGGGGGCGAAAAGCACTGAAGCTTTCTTT.

This CDR3 reads CASSPFGGYNEQFF. CDR3 nucleotides: TGTGCCAGCAGTCCATTTGGGGGTTACAATGAGCAGTTCTTC. The chain has TRBV6-5 and TRBJ2-1; D possibly matches TRBD1 or TRBD2 (5 bases each). Germline V lookup: CDR1 MNHEY, CDR2 SVGAGI. This CDR3 has 14 residues. Trimming removed 5 bases at V and 4 bases at J, with 12 bases between.

The sample holds a few counts of this clone. The chain links TRBV18 to TRBJ1-4; no clear D. Germline V gene sequence: CDR1 KGHSH, CDR2 LQKENI. The CDR3 has 13 amino acids. Trimming cost V 2 bases and J 8 bases, with 9 bases left between them. CDR3 in amino acids: CASSPGQVEKLFF. The DNA for the CDR3 is TGTGCCAGCTCACCAGGCCAAGTGGAAAAACTGTTTTTT.

The genes are TRBV13 and TRBJ2-7; no firm D call. Trimming left V 5 bases short and J 2 bases short, with 10 bases between. From germline, CDR1 is PRHDT and CDR2 FYEKMQ (reference sequence). CDR3 size: 13 residues. CDR3 sequence: CASSPQGTYEQYF. CDR3 in DNA: TGTGCCAGCAGCCCCCAAGGGACCTACGAGCAGTACTTC.

This chain uses TRBV27 with TRBJ2-5; D remains ambiguous. Deletions cut 5 bases from V and 2 bases from J, with 12 bases between. The CDR3 is made up of 14 amino acids. The germline CDR1 and CDR2 sequences are MNHEY and SMNVEV (reference sequence). The CDR3 coding sequence is TGTGCCAGCAGTCCACCGTTACCACAAGAGACCCAGTACTTC. This codes for CASSPPLPQETQYF.

This chain connects TRBV5-1 to TRBJ1-6; D may be TRBD1 (5 bases). Germline loops: CDR1 SGHRS, CDR2 YFSETQ. V dropped 0 bases and J dropped 6 bases, with 10 bases sitting between them. The CDR3 contains 15 residues. CDR3 coding DNA: TGCGCCAGCAGCTTGGTATCAGGGAGTAATTCACCCCTCCACTTT. This gives the protein CASSLVSGSNSPLHF.

V and J are TRBV27 and TRBJ1-5; a weak D match, TRBD1 (5 bases). V lost 5 bases and J 3 bases, leaving 20 bases between the germline ends. CDR3 size: 17 residues. Germline V CDR1 and CDR2: MNHEY, SMNVEV (reference sequence). Written as DNA, the CDR3 is TGTGCCAGCAGTCCCTACAACAGGTTGGAGAACAATCAGCCCCAGCATTTT. Translating it yields CASSPYNRLENNQPQHF.